This TCR beta chain was identified during a study of identical twins. Study outcomes and limitations: It was cross-sectional statistical analysis, not following the same donors, that the conclusions relied on.

This clonotype was picked up a small number of times. Its matching antigen is unknown. TCRdb fed the 5' RACE reads into MiXCR, producing one record per CDR3 protein. The repertoire holds approximately 500,000 distinct CDR3 sequences, with approximately 25% as singletons. The germline CDR1 and CDR2 sequences are LGHNA and YSLEER. The CDR3 totals 15 residues. V lost 4 bases and J 0 bases, leaving 10 bases between the germline ends. This sample was shared with a second study, whose subject was T cells expressing NK-cell markers. As that study records: The authors restricted sorting to alpha-beta TCR T cells with an anti-gamma-delta TCR antibody in several experiments. Several donors' CD3+CD56-NKG2C+ cells were dominated by the same clonotypes. Expanded NKG2C+ T cell clones had unclear HCMV specificity.

This rearrangement joins TRBV4-3 to TRBJ2-4; possibly TRBD2 for D (5 bases). The sequenced sample was CD4+ T cells sorted from blood. This TCR was recovered from a woman under 30 in good health. In DNA form, the CDR3 reads TGCGCCAGCAGCCTGCTAAGCGGAGCCAAAAACATTCAGTACTTC. It specifies CASSLLSGAKNIQYF.